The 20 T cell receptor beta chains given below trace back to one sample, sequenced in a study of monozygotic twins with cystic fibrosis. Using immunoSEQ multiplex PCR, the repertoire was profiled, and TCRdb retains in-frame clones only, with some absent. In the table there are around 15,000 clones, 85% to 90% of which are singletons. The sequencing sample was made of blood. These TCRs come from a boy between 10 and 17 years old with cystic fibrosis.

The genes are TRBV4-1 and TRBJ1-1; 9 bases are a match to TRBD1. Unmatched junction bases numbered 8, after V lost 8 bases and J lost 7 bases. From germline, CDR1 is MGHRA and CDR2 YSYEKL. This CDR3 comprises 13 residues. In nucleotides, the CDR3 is TGCGCCAGCCGTGGGACAGGGAAAGGTGAAGCTTTCTTT. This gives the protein CASRGTGKGEAFF.

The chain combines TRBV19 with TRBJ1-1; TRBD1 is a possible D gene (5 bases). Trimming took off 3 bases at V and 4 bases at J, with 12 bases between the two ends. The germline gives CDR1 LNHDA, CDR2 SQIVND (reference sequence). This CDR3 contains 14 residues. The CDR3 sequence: CASSILGGSTEAFF. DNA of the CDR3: TGTGCCAGTAGTATCTTGGGGGGTTCCACTGAAGCTTTCTTT.

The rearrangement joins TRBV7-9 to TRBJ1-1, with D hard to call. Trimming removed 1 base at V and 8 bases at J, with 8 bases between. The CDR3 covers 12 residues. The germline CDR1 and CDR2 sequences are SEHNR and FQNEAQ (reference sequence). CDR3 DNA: TGTGCCAGCAGCTTAGGCGACGGAGAAGCTTTCTTT. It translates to CASSLGDGEAFF.

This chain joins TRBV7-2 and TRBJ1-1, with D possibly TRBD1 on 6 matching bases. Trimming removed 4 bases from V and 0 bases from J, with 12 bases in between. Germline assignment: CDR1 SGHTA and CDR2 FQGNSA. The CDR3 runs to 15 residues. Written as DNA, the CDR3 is TGTGCCAGCAGCTCGGGACAAACCATGAACACTGAAGCTTTCTTT. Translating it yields CASSSGQTMNTEAFF.

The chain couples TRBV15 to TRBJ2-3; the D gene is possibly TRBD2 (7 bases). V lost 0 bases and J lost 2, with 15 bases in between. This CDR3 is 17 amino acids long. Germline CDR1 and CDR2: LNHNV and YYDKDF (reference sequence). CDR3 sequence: CATSRDWAGAITDTQYF. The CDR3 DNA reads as TGTGCCACCAGCAGAGATTGGGCGGGGGCTATCACAGATACGCAGTATTTT.

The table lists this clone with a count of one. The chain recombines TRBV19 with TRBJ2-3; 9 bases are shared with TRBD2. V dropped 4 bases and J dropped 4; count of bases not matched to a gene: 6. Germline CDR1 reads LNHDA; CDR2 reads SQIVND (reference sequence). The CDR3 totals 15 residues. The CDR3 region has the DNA TGTGCCAGTAGTAATAGCGGGAGTCGGTCAGATACGCAGTATTTT. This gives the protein CASSNSGSRSDTQYF.

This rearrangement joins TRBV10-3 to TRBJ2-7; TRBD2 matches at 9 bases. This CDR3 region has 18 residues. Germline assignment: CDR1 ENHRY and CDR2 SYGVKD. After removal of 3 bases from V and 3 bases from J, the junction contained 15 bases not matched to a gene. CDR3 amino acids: CAISDPGTSPRGLYEQYF. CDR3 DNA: TGTGCCATCAGTGACCCCGGGACTAGCCCACGGGGGCTCTACGAGCAGTACTTC.

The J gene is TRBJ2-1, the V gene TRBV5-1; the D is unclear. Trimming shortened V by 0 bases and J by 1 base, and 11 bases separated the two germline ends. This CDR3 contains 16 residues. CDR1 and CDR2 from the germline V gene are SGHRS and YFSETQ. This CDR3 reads CASSLEVQSSYNEQFF. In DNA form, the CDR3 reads TGCGCCAGCAGCTTGGAGGTGCAGTCGTCCTACAATGAGCAGTTCTTC.

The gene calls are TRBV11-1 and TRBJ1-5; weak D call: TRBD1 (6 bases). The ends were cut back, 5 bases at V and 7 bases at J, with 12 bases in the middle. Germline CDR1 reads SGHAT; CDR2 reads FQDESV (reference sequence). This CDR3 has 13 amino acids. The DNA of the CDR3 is TGTGCCAGCAGCCTTGGAACAGGGCAGCCCCAGCATTTT. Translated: CASSLGTGQPQHF.

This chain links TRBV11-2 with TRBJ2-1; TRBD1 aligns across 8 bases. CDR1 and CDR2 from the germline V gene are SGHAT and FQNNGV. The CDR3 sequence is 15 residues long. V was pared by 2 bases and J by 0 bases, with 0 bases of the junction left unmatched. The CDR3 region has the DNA TGTGCCAGCAGCTTAACAGGGGGCTCCTACAATGAGCAGTTCTTC. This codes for CASSLTGGSYNEQFF.

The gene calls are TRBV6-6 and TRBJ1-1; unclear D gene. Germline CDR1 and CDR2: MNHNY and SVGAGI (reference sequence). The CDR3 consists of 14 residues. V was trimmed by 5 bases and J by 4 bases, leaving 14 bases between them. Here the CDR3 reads CASSPGPLGTEAFF. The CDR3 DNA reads TGTGCCAGCAGTCCGGGCCCGTTGGGCACTGAAGCTTTCTTT.

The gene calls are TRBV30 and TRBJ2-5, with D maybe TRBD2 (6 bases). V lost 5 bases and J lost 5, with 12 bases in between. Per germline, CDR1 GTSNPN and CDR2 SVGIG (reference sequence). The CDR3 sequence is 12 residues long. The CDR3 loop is CAWGTVWETQYF. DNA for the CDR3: TGTGCCTGGGGGACTGTTTGGGAGACCCAGTACTTC.

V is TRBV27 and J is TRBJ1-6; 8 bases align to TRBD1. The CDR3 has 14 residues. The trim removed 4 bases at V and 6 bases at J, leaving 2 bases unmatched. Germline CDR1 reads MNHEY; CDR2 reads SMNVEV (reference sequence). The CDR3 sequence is CASSWDRLNSPLHF. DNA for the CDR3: TGTGCCAGCAGTTGGGACAGGCTTAATTCACCCCTCCACTTT.

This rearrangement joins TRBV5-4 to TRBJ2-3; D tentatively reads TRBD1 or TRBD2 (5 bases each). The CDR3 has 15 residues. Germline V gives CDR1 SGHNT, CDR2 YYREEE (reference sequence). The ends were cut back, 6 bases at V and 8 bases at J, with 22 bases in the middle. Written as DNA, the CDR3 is TGTGCCAGCAACCAGGGACGGCACACAGGAGCTACGCAGTATTTT. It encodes CASNQGRHTGATQYF.

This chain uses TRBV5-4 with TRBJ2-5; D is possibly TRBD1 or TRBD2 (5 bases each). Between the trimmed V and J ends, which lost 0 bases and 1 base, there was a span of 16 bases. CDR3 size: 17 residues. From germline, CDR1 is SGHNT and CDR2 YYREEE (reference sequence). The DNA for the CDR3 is TGTGCCAGCAGCTTGGCCGTAGGGGACGGAGGCCAAGAGACCCAGTACTTC. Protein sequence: CASSLAVGDGGQETQYF.

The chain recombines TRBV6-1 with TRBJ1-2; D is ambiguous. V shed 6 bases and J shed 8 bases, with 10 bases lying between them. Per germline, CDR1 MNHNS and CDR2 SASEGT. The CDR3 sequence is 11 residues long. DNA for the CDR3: TGTGCCAGCAGAACGTTAGACGGCTACACCTTC. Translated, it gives CASRTLDGYTF.

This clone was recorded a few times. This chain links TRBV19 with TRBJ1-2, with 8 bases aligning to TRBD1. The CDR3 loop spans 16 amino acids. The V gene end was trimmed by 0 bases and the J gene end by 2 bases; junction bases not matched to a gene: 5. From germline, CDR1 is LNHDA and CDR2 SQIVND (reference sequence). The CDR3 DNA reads TGTGCCAGTAGTATAGATCAACGGACAGGGAACTATGGCTACACCTTC. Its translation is CASSIDQRTGNYGYTF.

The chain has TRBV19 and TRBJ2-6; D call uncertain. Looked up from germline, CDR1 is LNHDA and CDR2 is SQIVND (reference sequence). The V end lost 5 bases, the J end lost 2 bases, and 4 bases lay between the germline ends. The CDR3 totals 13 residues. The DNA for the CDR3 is TGTGCCAGTAGTGTGGCTGGGGCCAACGTCCTGACTTTC. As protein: CASSVAGANVLTF.

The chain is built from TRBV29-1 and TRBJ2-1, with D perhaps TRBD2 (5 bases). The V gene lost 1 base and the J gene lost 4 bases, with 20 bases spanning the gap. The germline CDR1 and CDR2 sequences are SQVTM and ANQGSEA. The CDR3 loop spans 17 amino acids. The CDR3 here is CSVEAPMGVEPYNEQFF. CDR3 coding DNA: TGCAGCGTTGAAGCACCGATGGGAGTAGAACCTTACAATGAGCAGTTCTTC.

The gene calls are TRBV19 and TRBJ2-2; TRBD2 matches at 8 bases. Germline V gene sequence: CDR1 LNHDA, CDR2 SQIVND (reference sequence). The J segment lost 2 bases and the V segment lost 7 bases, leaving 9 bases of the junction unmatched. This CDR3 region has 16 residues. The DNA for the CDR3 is TGTGCCAGTATTCCTAGGCTAGCGGGCAACACCGGGGAGCTGTTTTTT. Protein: CASIPRLAGNTGELFF.